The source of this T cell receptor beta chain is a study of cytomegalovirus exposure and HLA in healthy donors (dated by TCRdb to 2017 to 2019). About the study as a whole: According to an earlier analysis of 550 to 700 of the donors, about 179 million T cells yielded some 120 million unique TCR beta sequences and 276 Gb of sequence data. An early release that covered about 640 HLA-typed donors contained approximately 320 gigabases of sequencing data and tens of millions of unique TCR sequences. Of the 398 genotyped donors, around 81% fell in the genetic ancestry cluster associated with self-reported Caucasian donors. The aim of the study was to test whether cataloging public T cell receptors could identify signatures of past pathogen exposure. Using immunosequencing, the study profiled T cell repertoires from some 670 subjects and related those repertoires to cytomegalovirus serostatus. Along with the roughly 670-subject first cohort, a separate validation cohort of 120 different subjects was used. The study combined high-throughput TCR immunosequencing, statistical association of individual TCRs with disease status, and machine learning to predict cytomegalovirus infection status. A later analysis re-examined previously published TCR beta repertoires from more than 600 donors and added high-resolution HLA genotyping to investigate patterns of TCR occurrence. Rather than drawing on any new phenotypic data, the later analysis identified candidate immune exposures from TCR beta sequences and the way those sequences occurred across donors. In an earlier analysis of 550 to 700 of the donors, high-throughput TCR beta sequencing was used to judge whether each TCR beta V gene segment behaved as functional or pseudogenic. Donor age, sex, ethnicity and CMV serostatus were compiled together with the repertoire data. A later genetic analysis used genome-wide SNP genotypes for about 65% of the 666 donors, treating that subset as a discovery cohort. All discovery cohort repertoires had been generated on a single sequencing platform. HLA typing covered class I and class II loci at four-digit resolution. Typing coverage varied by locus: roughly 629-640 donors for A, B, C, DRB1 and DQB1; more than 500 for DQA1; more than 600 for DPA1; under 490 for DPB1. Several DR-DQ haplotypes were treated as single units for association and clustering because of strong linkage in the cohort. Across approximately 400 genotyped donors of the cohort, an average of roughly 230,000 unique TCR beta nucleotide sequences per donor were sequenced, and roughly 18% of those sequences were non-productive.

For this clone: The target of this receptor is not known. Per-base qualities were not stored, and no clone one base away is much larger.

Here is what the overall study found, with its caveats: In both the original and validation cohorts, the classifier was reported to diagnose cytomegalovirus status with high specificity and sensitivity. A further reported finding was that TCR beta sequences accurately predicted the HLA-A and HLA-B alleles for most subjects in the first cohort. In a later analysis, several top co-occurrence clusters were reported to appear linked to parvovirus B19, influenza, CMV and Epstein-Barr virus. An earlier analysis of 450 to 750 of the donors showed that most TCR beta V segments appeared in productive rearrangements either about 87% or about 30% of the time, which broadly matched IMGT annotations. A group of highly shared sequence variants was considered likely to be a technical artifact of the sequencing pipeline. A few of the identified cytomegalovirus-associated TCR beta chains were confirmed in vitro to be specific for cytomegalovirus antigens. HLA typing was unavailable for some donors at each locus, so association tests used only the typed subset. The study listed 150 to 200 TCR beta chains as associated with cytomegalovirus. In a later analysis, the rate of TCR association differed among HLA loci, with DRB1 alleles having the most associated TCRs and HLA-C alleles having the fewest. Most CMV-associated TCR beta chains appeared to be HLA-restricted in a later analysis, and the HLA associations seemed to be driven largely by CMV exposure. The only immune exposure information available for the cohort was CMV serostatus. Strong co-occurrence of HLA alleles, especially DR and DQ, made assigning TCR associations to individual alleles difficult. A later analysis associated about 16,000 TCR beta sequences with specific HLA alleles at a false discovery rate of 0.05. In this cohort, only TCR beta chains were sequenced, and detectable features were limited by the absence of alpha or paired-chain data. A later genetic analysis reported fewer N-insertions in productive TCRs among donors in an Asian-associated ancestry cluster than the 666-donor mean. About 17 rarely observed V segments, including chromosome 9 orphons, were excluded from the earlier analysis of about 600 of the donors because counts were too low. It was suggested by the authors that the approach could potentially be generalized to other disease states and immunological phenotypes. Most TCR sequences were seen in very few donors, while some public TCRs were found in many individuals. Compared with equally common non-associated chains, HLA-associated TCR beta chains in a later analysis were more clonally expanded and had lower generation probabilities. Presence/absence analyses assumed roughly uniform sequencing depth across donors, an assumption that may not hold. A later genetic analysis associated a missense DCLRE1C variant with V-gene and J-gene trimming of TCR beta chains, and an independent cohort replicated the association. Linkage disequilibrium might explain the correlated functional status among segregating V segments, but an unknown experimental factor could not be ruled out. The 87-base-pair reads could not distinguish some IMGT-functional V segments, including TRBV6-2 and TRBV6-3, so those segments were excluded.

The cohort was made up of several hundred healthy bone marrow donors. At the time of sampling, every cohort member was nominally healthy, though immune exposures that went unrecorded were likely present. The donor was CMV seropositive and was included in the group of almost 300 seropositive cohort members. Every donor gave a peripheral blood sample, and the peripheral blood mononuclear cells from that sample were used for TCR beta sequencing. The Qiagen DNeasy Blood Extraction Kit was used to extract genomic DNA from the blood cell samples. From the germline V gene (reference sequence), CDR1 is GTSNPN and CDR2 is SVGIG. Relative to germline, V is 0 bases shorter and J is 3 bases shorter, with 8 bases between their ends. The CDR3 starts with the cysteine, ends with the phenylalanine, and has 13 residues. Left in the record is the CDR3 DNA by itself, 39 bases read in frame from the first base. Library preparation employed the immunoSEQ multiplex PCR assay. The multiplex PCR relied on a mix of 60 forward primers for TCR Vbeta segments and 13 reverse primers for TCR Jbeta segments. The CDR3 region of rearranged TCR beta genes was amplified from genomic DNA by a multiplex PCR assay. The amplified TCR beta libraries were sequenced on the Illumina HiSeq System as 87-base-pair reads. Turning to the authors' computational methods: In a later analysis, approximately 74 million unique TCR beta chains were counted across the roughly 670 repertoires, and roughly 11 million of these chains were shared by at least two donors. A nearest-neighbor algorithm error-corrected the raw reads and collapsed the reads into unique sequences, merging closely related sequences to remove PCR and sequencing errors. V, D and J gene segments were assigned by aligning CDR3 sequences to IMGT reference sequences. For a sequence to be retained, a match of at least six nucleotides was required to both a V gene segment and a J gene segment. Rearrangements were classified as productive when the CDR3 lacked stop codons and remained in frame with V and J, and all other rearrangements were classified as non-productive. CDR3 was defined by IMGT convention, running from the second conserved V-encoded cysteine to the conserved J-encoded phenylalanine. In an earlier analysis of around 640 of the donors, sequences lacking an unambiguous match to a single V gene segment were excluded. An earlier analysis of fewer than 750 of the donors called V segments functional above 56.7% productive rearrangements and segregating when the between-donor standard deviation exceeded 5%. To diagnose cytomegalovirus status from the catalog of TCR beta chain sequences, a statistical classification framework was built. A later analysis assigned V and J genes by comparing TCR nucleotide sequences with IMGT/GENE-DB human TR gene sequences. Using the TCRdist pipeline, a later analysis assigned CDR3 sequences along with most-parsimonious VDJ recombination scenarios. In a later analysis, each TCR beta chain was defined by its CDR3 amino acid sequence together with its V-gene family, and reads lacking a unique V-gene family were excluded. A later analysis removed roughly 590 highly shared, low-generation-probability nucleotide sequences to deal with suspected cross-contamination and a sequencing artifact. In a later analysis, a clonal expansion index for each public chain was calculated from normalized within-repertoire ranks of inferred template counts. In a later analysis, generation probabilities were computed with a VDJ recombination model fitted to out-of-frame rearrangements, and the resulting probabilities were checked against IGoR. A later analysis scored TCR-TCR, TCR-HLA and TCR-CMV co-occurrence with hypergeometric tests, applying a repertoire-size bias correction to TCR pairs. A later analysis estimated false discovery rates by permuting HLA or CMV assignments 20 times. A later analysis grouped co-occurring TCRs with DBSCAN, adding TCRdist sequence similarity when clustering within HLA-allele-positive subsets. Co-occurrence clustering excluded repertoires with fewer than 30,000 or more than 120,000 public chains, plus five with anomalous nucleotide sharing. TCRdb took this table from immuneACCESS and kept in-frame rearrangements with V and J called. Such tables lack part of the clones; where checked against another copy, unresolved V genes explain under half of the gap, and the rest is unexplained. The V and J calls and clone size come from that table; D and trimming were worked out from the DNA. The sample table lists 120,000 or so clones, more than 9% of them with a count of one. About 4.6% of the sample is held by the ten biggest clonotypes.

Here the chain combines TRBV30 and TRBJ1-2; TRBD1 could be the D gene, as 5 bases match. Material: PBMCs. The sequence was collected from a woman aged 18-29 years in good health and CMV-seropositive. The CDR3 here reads CAWSVGADYGYTF. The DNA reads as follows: TGTGCCTGGAGTGTAGGGGCTGACTATGGCTACACCTTC.